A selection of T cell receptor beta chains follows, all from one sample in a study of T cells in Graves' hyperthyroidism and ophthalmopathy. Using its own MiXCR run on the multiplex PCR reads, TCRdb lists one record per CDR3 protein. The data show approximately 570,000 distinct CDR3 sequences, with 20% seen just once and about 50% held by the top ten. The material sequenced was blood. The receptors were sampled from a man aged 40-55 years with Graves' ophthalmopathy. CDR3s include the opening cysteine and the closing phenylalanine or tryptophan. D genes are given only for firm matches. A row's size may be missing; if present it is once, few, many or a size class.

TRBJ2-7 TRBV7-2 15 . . CASSLGRDRSYEQYF TGTGCCAGCAGCTTAGGCCGGGACCGCTCCTACGAGCAGTACTTC
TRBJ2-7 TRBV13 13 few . CASSTPLRTEQYF TGTGCCAGCAGCACCCCACTCCGGACCGAGCAGTACTTC
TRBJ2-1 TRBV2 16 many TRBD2 CASRIRSSGGYNEQFF TGTGCCAGCAGGATAAGATCAAGCGGGGGTTACAATGAGCAGTTCTTC
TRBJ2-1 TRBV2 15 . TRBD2 CATLLAGGRDNEQFF TGTGCCACCCTTTTAGCGGGAGGGCGGGACAATGAGCAGTTCTTC
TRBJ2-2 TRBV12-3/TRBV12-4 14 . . CASSFHGNTGELFF TGTGCCAGCAGTTTTCATGGGAACACCGGGGAGCTGTTTTTT
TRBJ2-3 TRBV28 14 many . CASSSYPRTDTQYF TGTGCCAGCAGTTCTTACCCTCGGACAGATACGCAGTATTTT
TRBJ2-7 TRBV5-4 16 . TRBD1 CASSLDVTGASYEQYF TGTGCCAGCAGCTTGGACGTGACAGGGGCTTCCTACGAGCAGTACTTC
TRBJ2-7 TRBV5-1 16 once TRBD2 CASSIGLAGYSYEQYF TGCGCCAGCAGCATAGGACTAGCGGGATATTCCTACGAGCAGTACTTC
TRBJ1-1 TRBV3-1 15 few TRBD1 CASSQEVQGDKSAFF TGTGCCAGCAGCCAAGAAGTACAGGGGGATAAGTCAGCTTTCTTT
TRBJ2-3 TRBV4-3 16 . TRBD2 CASSQVGTTSWDTQYF TGCGCCAGCAGCCAAGTGGGGACTACCAGCTGGGATACGCAGTATTTT
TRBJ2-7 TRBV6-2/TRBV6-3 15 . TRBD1 CASAGQGALDLEQYF TGTGCCAGCGCGGGACAGGGAGCCCTGGACCTTGAGCAGTACTTC
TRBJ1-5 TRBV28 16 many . CASTPLVELRNQPQHF TGTGCCAGTACTCCCCTAGTGGAGTTGCGCAATCAGCCCCAGCATTTT
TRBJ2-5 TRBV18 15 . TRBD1 CASSPQGASVETQYF TGTGCCAGCTCCCCACAGGGGGCGTCCGTAGAGACCCAGTACTTC
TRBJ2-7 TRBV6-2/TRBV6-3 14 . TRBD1 CASGNGQASYEQYF TGTGCCAGCGGGAACGGACAGGCCTCCTACGAGCAGTACTTC
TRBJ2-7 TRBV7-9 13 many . CASSLQGVYEQYF TGTGCCAGCAGCTTGCAGGGAGTCTACGAGCAGTACTTC
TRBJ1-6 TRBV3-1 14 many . CASSGTVNNSPLHF TGTGCCAGCAGCGGGACGGTTAATAATTCACCCCTCCACTTT
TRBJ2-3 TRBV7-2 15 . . CASSLDGTRGDTQYF TGTGCCAGCAGCTTAGACGGGACTCGAGGAGATACGCAGTATTTT
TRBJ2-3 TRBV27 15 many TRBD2 CASSFGLADTDTQYF TGTGCCAGCAGCTTCGGACTAGCGGACACAGATACGCAGTATTTT
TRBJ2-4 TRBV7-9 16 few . CASSLAEGWAKNIQYF TGTGCCAGCAGCTTAGCGGAGGGATGGGCCAAAAACATTCAGTACTTC
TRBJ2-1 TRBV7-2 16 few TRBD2 CASSFKLAALPREQFF TGTGCCAGCAGCTTTAAACTAGCGGCCCTCCCCAGGGAGCAGTTCTTC
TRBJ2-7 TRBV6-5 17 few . CASSYSTGEVGSYEQYF TGTGCCAGCAGTTACTCAACGGGAGAAGTGGGCTCCTACGAGCAGTACTTC
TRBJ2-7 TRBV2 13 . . CASRWTASYEQYF TGTGCCAGCAGGTGGACTGCCTCCTACGAGCAGTACTTC
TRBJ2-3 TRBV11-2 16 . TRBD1 CASSSRNRGATDTQYF TGTGCCAGCAGCTCCCGCAACAGGGGGGCAACAGATACGCAGTATTTT
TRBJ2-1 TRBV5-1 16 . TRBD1 CASSLAKGQGVDEQFF TGCGCCAGCAGCTTGGCCAAGGGGCAGGGGGTGGATGAGCAGTTCTTC
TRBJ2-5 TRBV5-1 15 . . CASSLFRGAGETQYF TGCGCCAGCAGCCTTTTCCGGGGGGCTGGGGAGACCCAGTACTTC
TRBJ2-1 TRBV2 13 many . CASSVGFRDEQFF TGTGCCAGCAGTGTCGGCTTTCGGGATGAGCAGTTCTTC
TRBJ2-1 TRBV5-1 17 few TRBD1 CASSQNLRQGSVHEQFF TGCGCCAGCAGCCAAAACCTTCGACAGGGTTCGGTGCATGAGCAGTTCTTC
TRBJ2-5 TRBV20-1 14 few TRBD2 CSAAFRGRSETQYF TGCAGTGCAGCTTTTCGCGGGAGAAGTGAGACCCAGTACTTC
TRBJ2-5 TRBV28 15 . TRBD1 CASTRTGTGGPKRYF TGTGCCAGCACTCGTACCGGGACAGGGGGTCCAAAGAGGTACTTC
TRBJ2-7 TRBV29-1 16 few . CSEGGDRGRQTYEQYF TGCAGCGAGGGGGGCGACCGAGGCCGCCAGACCTACGAGCAGTACTTC
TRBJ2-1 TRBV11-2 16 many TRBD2 CASSLGAGGDYNEQFF TGTGCCAGCAGCTTGGGAGCGGGGGGGGACTACAATGAGCAGTTCTTC
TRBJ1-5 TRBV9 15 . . CASSVDLGGNQPQHF TGTGCCAGCAGCGTAGATCTGGGGGGCAATCAGCCCCAGCATTTT
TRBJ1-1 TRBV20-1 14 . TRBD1 CSASEGQGVSEAFF TGCAGTGCTAGCGAGGGACAGGGTGTCTCTGAAGCTTTCTTT
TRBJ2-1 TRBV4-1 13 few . CASSHASLNEQFF TGCGCCAGCAGCCATGCTAGCCTGAATGAGCAGTTCTTC
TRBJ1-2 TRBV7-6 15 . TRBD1 CASSDLRDRWYGYTF TGTGCCAGCAGCGATCTTCGGGACAGGTGGTATGGCTACACCTTC